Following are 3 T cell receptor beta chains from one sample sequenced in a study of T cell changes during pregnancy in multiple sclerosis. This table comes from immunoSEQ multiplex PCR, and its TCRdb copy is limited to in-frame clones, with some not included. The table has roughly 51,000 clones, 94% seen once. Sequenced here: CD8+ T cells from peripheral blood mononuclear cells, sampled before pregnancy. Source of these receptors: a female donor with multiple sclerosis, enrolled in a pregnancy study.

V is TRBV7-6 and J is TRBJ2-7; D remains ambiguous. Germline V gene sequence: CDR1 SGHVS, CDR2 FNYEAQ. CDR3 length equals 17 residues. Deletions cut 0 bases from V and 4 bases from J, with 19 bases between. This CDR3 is CASSLAAASTITYEQYF. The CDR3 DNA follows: TGTGCCAGCAGCTTAGCTGCGGCTTCAACCATCACTTACGAGCAGTACTTC.

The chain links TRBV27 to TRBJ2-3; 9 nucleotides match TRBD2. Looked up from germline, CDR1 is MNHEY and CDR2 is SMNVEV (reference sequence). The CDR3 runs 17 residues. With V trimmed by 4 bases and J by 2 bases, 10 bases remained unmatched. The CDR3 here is CASSSSAGGPFTDTQYF. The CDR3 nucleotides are TGTGCCAGCAGTTCCAGCGCGGGAGGGCCGTTCACAGATACGCAGTATTTT.

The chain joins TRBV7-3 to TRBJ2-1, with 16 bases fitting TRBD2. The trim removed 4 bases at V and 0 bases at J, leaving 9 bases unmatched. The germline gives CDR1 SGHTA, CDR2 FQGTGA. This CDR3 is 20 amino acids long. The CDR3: CASSSGLAGGRYSSYNEQFF. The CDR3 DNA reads TGTGCCAGCAGCTCGGGACTAGCGGGAGGGCGGTATAGCTCCTACAATGAGCAGTTCTTC. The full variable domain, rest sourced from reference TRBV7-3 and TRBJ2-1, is GAGVSQTPSNKVTEKGKYVELRCDPISGHTALYWYRQSLGQGPEFLIYFQGTGAADDSGLPNDRFFAVRPEGSVSTLKIQRTERGDSAVYLCASSSGLAGGRYSSYNEQFFGPGTRLTVL.